This entry lists 25 T cell receptor beta chains sequenced from one sample in a study of T cells in Graves' hyperthyroidism and ophthalmopathy. TCR beta CDR3 regions were amplified from RNA transcripts. HTBI primers were the set used in a first-round RT-PCR of the TCR CDR3. TCRdb itself ran the multiplex PCR reads through MiXCR, one entry per CDR3 protein. In the table there are roughly 640,000 distinct CDR3 sequences, 16% of which are singletons. The sample was blood. Receptor source: a middle-aged woman with Graves' ophthalmopathy.

This clonotype has at least ten counts. The chain combines TRBV5-1 with TRBJ1-5; tentatively, D is TRBD1 (6 bases). CDR3 size: 16 residues. Trimming stripped 1 base from V and 0 bases from J, with 11 bases between. Germline lookup yields CDR1 SGHRS and CDR2 YFSETQ. The CDR3 loop reads CASSLWGLDSNQPQHF. The CDR3 coding sequence is TGCGCCAGCAGCTTGTGGGGGCTTGATAGCAATCAGCCCCAGCATTTT.

Concerning this clonotype: A clone one base away is much larger, so this may be a read error. The gene calls are TRBV28 and TRBJ1-5; TRBD1 might be the D (5 bases). Trimming left V 4 bases short and J 4 bases short, with 14 bases between. CDR3 length equals 15 residues. Germline V gene lookup returns CDR1 MDHEN and CDR2 SYDVKM. The CDR3 loop reads CASSWWGRGNQPQHF. CDR3 sequence (DNA): TGTGCCAGCAGTTGGTGGGGACGGGGGAATCAGCCCCAGCATTTT.

This clonotype was seen repeatedly, ten times or more. The rearrangement joins TRBV11-2 to TRBJ1-1; perhaps TRBD1 as D (6 bases). The germline CDR1 and CDR2 sequences are SGHAT and FQNNGV. The V gene lost 1 base and the J gene lost 1 base, with 13 bases spanning the gap. This CDR3 is built from 16 residues. CDR3 amino acids: CASSLVAGAGNTEAFF. The CDR3 coding sequence is TGTGCCAGCAGCTTAGTTGCAGGGGCGGGGAACACTGAAGCTTTCTTT.

The J gene is TRBJ2-7, the V gene TRBV7-9; TRBD1 matches at 7 bases. J lost 6 bases, V lost 5 bases, and 7 bases had no gene match. This CDR3 contains 13 residues. The germline CDR1 and CDR2 sequences are SEHNR and FQNEAQ (reference sequence). The CDR3 region is CASSQQGFSEQYF. The CDR3 DNA sequence: TGTGCCAGCAGCCAACAGGGGTTCAGCGAGCAGTACTTC.

This clonotype has more than one count but fewer than ten. The chain couples TRBV9 to TRBJ2-7, with D perhaps matching TRBD1 (6 bases). Germline-derived CDR1 and CDR2 are SGDLS and YYNGEE. Between the trimmed V and J ends, which lost 3 bases and 0 bases, there was a span of 13 bases. CDR3 length: 15 amino acids. The CDR3 nucleotides are TGTGCCAGCAGCGAGACAGGAGTACCCTCCTACGAGCAGTACTTC. This translates into CASSETGVPSYEQYF.

This clonotype was detected only once. V and J are TRBV5-1 and TRBJ2-7, with 7 bases identical to TRBD1. The CDR3 runs 15 residues. V gave up 4 bases and J gave up 0 bases; unmatched junction bases: 7. CDR1 and CDR2 (germline): SGHRS, YFSETQ. CDR3 sequence (DNA): TGCGCCAGCAGCCAAGGGGGCGCGGGCTCCTACGAGCAGTACTTC. Its protein product is CASSQGGAGSYEQYF.

In its sample, this clonotype was seen a few times. The rearrangement links TRBV2 to TRBJ1-5; D is unclear. V lost 2 bases to trimming and J lost 5 bases, with 10 bases between them. The CDR3 extends over 14 amino acids. Germline loops: CDR1 SNHLY, CDR2 FYNNEI. This chain's CDR3 is CASSETMGYQPQHF. As DNA, the CDR3 is TGTGCCAGCAGTGAAACAATGGGGTATCAGCCCCAGCATTTT.

About this clonotype itself: Possible read error: a much larger clone is one base away. The CDR3 nucleotides are TGCAGTGCTAGAGTGGCAACTAGCAGGAGTTCAAACATTCAGTACTTC. Translating it yields CSARVATSRSSNIQYF. V and J are TRBV20-1 and TRBJ2-4; a possible D gene is TRBD2 (6 bases). This CDR3 has 16 residues. V lost 1 base and J 6 bases, leaving 19 bases between the germline ends. The germline gives CDR1 DFQATT, CDR2 SNEGSKA (reference sequence).

This clonotype was seen more than once but under ten times. The chain uses TRBV6-4 and TRBJ2-7; D is unresolved. CDR1 MRHNA and CDR2 SNTAGT come from the germline V gene. The CDR3 has 14 amino acids. The V end lost 6 bases, the J end lost 3 bases, and 15 bases lay between the germline ends. Here the CDR3 DNA reads TGTGCCAGCAGGCGAACACTTTGGGACTACGAGCAGTACTTC. Its translation: CASRRTLWDYEQYF.

In this sample, this clonotype turned up many times. J is TRBJ2-7 and V is TRBV3-1, with D perhaps matching TRBD2 (6 bases). The length of the CDR3 is 12 residues. CDR1 and CDR2 from the germline V gene are LGHDT and YNNKEL (reference sequence). The V gene lost 3 bases and the J gene lost 6 bases, with 9 bases spanning the gap. The CDR3 DNA follows: TGTGCCAGCAGCCAGACTAGTTCCGAGCAGTACTTC. Protein: CASSQTSSEQYF.

This clonotype was observed at least ten times. The rearrangement links TRBV6-6 to TRBJ2-7; TRBD1 is a possible D gene (5 bases). The CDR3 has 15 amino acids. Trimming stripped 2 bases from V and 3 bases from J, with 14 bases between. Germline V gene data show CDR1 as MNHNY and CDR2 as SVGAGI (reference sequence). The CDR3 here is CASSYDDSLNYEQYF. CDR3 DNA: TGTGCCAGCAGTTACGATGACAGCTTGAACTACGAGCAGTACTTC.

The V gene is TRBV6-1, the J gene TRBJ2-3; perhaps TRBD2 as D (6 bases). This CDR3 is 16 amino acids long. CDR1 is MNHNS and CDR2 is SASEGT in the germline V gene. V was pared by 2 bases and J by 1 base, with 13 bases between. This CDR3 is CASSELTGVGTDTQYF. CDR3 coding DNA: TGTGCCAGCAGTGAATTAACGGGGGTGGGCACAGATACGCAGTATTTT.

This clonotype has a handful of counts. CDR3 loop: CASSRTGGDSYEQYF. DNA of the CDR3: TGTGCCAGCAGCCGGACGGGGGGGGACTCCTACGAGCAGTACTTC. The chain has TRBV4-2 and TRBJ2-7; TRBD2 aligns across 8 bases. This CDR3 comprises 15 residues. The V gene end was trimmed by 4 bases and the J gene end by 0 bases; junction bases not matched to a gene: 5. CDR1 and CDR2 from the germline V gene are LGHNA and YNFKEQ.

The sample holds many counts of this clonotype. This chain connects TRBV2 to TRBJ1-2; a weak D match, TRBD1 (6 bases). The germline CDR1 and CDR2 sequences are SNHLY and FYNNEI. V dropped 3 bases and J dropped 4 bases, with 15 bases sitting between them. This CDR3 comprises 15 residues. As DNA, the CDR3 is TGTGCCAGCAGTGATCCCGGGGGCCCAGGCTATGGCTACACCTTC. Translated: CASSDPGGPGYGYTF.

In this sample, this clonotype turned up a few times. The chain links TRBV28 to TRBJ2-1; D might be TRBD1 (6 bases). The V and J ends lost 5 bases and 15 bases respectively, with 20 bases between them. This CDR3 spans 13 amino acids. Looked up from germline, CDR1 is MDHEN and CDR2 is SYDVKM. In DNA form, the CDR3 reads TGTGCCAGCAGTCCACATCCAGGGGTAACGTGGTTCTTC. It is translated as CASSPHPGVTWFF.

This clonotype came up a few times. The chain links TRBV4-1 to TRBJ1-5; D remains ambiguous. CDR3 length equals 16 residues. V dropped 2 bases and J dropped 2 bases, with 13 bases sitting between them. In germline, CDR1 is MGHRA, CDR2 YSYEKL. CDR3 protein: CASSQPSNGGNQPQHF. CDR3 bases: TGCGCCAGCAGCCAACCTTCCAATGGGGGCAATCAGCCCCAGCATTTT.

This clonotype was counted only a few times. The chain uses TRBV19 and TRBJ1-5; D call uncertain. CDR1 is LNHDA, CDR2 SQIVND, per germline (reference sequence). CDR3 length: 13 residues. The V end was cut by 5 bases, the J end by 3 bases, with 8 bases between. The chain's CDR3 is CASSRAVNQPQHF. Here the CDR3 DNA reads TGTGCCAGTAGTCGGGCAGTCAATCAGCCCCAGCATTTT.

This sequence joins TRBV4-1 and TRBJ2-6, with D perhaps assigned TRBD1 or TRBD2 (5 bases each). Germline V gene sequence: CDR1 MGHRA, CDR2 YSYEKL. The V gene lost 1 base and the J gene lost 12 bases, with 16 bases spanning the gap. The CDR3 runs to 15 residues. CDR3 protein: CASSQVGTPPIVLTF. In DNA, the CDR3 is TGCGCCAGCAGCCAAGTCGGGACCCCCCCCATCGTCCTGACTTTC.

The sample holds many counts of this clonotype. The genes are TRBV5-1 and TRBJ1-1; D not resolved. The CDR3 has 14 residues. Trimming cost V 4 bases and J 0 bases, with 10 bases left between them. Germline V CDR1 and CDR2: SGHRS, YFSETQ. The CDR3 here is CASSPRVLNTEAFF. As DNA, the CDR3 is TGCGCCAGCAGCCCACGAGTCCTGAACACTGAAGCTTTCTTT.

The table lists this clonotype with many counts. The gene calls are TRBV3-1 and TRBJ2-7, with D unresolved. CDR3 length: 11 amino acids. V was trimmed by 1 base and J by 7 bases, leaving 5 bases between them. The germline CDR1 and CDR2 sequences are LGHDT and YNNKEL (reference sequence). In DNA, the CDR3 is TGTGCCAGCAGCCAAGTGGGTGAGCAGTACTTC. Protein sequence: CASSQVGEQYF.

This clonotype was observed at least ten times. This chain uses TRBV18 with TRBJ1-1; D uncertain. This CDR3 spans 15 amino acids. The germline V gene has CDR1 KGHSH and CDR2 LQKENI. The V end lost 3 bases, the J end lost 0 bases, and 11 bases lay between the germline ends. CDR3: CASSPATAMNTEAFF. CDR3 nucleotides: TGTGCCAGCTCACCGGCGACGGCTATGAACACTGAAGCTTTCTTT. Full variable domain (outside the CDR3, taken from reference TRBV18 and TRBJ1-1): NAGVMQNPRHLVRRRGQEARLRCSPMKGHSHVYWYRQLPEEGLKFMVYLQKENIIDESGMPKERFSAEFPKEGPSILRIQQVVRGDSAAYFCASSPATAMNTEAFFGQGTRLTVV.

This rearrangement joins TRBV25-1 to TRBJ2-3; a weak D match, TRBD2 (6 bases). This CDR3 contains 13 residues. CDR1 and CDR2 from the germline V gene are MGHDK and SYGVNS. Trimming took off 8 bases at V and 1 base at J, with 10 bases between the two ends. Written as DNA, the CDR3 is TGTGCCAGCCGGCCTAGCGGCACAGATACGCAGTATTTT. Amino acids: CASRPSGTDTQYF.

This clonotype was seen only a few times. The rearrangement uses TRBV5-1 and TRBJ1-4; 8 bases match TRBD1. The CDR3 length is 13 residues. Trimming at V came to 5 bases and at J to 7 bases, leaving 4 bases not matched to a gene. CDR1 SGHRS and CDR2 YFSETQ come from the germline V gene. This CDR3 reads CASRLQGGEKLFF. The CDR3 nucleotides are TGCGCCAGCAGACTACAGGGGGGTGAAAAACTGTTTTTT. Combining the CDR3 with reference TRBV5-1 and TRBJ1-4 gives the whole variable domain KAGVTQTPRYLIKTRGQQVTLSCSPISGHRSVSWYQQTPGQGLQFLFEYFSETQRNKGNFPGRFSGRQFSNSRSEMNVSTLELGDSALYLCASRLQGGEKLFFGSGTQLSVL.

The CDR3 DNA is TGTGCCAGCAGCCTCCCCGGGACAGGGGGTGGGGGCTACACCTTC. This encodes CASSLPGTGGGGYTF. This chain uses TRBV28 with TRBJ1-2; TRBD1 matches at 11 bases. The V gene end was trimmed by 6 bases and the J gene end by 8 bases; junction bases not matched to a gene: 11. Germline lookup yields CDR1 MDHEN and CDR2 SYDVKM. This CDR3 spans 15 amino acids.

Worth noting for this clonotype: A read error may produce the germline difference seen at one junction end. The chain employs TRBV7-7 and TRBJ2-1; TRBD2 aligns across 7 bases. Germline values: CDR1 SSHAT, CDR2 FNYEAQ (reference sequence). This CDR3 has 14 amino acids. CDR3 in amino acids: CASSLVGGDDEQFF. The CDR3 coding sequence is TGTGCTAGCAGCTTAGTTGGGGGGGACGATGAGCAGTTCTTC.